These T cell receptor beta chains were read from a single sample in a study of blood T cell repertoires in COVID-19. Profiled with immunoSEQ multiplex PCR; TCRdb holds only in-frame clones, not every one. The sample yields around 300,000 clones, 90% seen once. The sequenced sample consisted of PBMCs or T cells enriched from blood (not recorded which). The receptors were gathered from a woman aged 18-29 years with acute COVID-19. Both conserved end residues are part of each CDR3. Each record gives: V gene, D gene, J gene, CDR3 length, clone size, CDR3 DNA, CDR3 protein. A D gene is named only where the DNA matches it firmly. The size of a clone is reported for some rows only, either as once, few or many, or as a class for expanded clones.

v_call: TRBV28; d_call: TRBD1; j_call: TRBJ1-5; cdr3_length: 20; clone_size: .; cdr3_nt: TGTGCCAGCAGCCTACCCCTCCGACAGGGGGCCGCTCCGTTCGGTCAGCCCCAGCATTTT; cdr3_aa: CASSLPLRQGAAPFGQPQHF
v_call: TRBV19; d_call: .; j_call: TRBJ2-1; cdr3_length: 17; clone_size: .; cdr3_nt: TGTGCCAGTAGTCCCGAGAGACAGTTTGGGCCCTACAATGAGCAGTTCTTC; cdr3_aa: CASSPERQFGPYNEQFF
v_call: TRBV11-3; d_call: TRBD2; j_call: TRBJ2-7; cdr3_length: 15; clone_size: once; cdr3_nt: TGTGCCAGCAGCGAGGACGGGGGGGGCACCTACGAGCAGTACTTC; cdr3_aa: CASSEDGGGTYEQYF
v_call: TRBV30; d_call: .; j_call: TRBJ1-1; cdr3_length: 13; clone_size: .; cdr3_nt: TGTGCCTGGAGAAGTCAGGAGAACACTGAAGCTTTCTTT; cdr3_aa: CAWRSQENTEAFF
v_call: TRBV5-1; d_call: TRBD2; j_call: TRBJ2-1; cdr3_length: 15; clone_size: .; cdr3_nt: TGCGCCAGCAGCTTGGCCGTGACTAGCGGGACTCAGCAGTTCTTC; cdr3_aa: CASSLAVTSGTQQFF
v_call: TRBV28; d_call: TRBD1; j_call: TRBJ1-2; cdr3_length: 12; clone_size: .; cdr3_nt: TGTGCCAGCAGTTTTACCCCCCGGGACAGTTCCTTC; cdr3_aa: CASSFTPRDSSF
v_call: TRBV9; d_call: .; j_call: TRBJ2-7; cdr3_length: 15; clone_size: .; cdr3_nt: TGTGCCAGCAGCGTAGGTTCCGGCGGGGTTTCCCAGCAGTACTTC; cdr3_aa: CASSVGSGGVSQQYF
v_call: TRBV6-1; d_call: .; j_call: TRBJ1-1; cdr3_length: 16; clone_size: .; cdr3_nt: TGTGCCAGCAGTGAGGGTCCTTACAGGGTGGGCACTGAAGCTTTCTTT; cdr3_aa: CASSEGPYRVGTEAFF
v_call: TRBV5-1; d_call: .; j_call: TRBJ2-7; cdr3_length: 13; clone_size: .; cdr3_nt: TGCGCCAGCAGCACTGCCGGGGGCTACGAGCAGTACTTC; cdr3_aa: CASSTAGGYEQYF
v_call: TRBV19; d_call: TRBD1; j_call: TRBJ1-5; cdr3_length: 15; clone_size: .; cdr3_nt: TGTGCCAGTAGGTCGAGGACAGGGGAGCATCAGCCCCAGCATTTT; cdr3_aa: CASRSRTGEHQPQHF
v_call: TRBV25-1; d_call: TRBD2; j_call: TRBJ2-7; cdr3_length: 17; clone_size: .; cdr3_nt: TGTGCCAGCAGTGAGTCAGGACTAGCGGGAGAGAGGAACGAGCAGTACTTC; cdr3_aa: CASSESGLAGERNEQYF
v_call: TRBV6-5; d_call: .; j_call: TRBJ1-6; cdr3_length: 14; clone_size: .; cdr3_nt: TGTGCCAGCAGTTACGGCAGAAATAATTCACCCCTCCACTTT; cdr3_aa: CASSYGRNNSPLHF
v_call: TRBV19; d_call: TRBD2; j_call: TRBJ2-1; cdr3_length: 14; clone_size: .; cdr3_nt: TGTGCCAGTAGTATGATTGAGCGGGAGGGAGAGCAGTTCTTC; cdr3_aa: CASSMIEREGEQFF
v_call: TRBV19; d_call: .; j_call: TRBJ2-7; cdr3_length: 14; clone_size: once; cdr3_nt: TGTGCCAGTAGTATTTCGGACACCTCCTACGAGCAGTACTTC; cdr3_aa: CASSISDTSYEQYF